This record looks at one T cell receptor beta chain sequence and its context. Its antigen remains unidentified. From germline, CDR1 is MNHEY and CDR2 SMNVEV (reference sequence). Trimming took 3 bases from V and 1 from J, leaving 12 bases between them. The length of the CDR3 is 15 residues. The data belong to a study of glioma-infiltrating T cells. Amplification of TCR alpha and beta CDR3 regions from RNA used iRepertoire nested multiplex PCR. Input was roughly 95-450 ng of tissue mRNA or PBMC total RNA. One entry per CDR3 protein, called by TCRdb with MiXCR from the multiplex PCR reads. The profile shows about 140,000 distinct CDR3 sequences, about 39% of them singletons. Study observations and caveats: Above-expected tissue-blood divergence occurred in all gliomas, most in low-grade ones. Tissue and blood shared very few CDR3 sequences.

This TCR came from a human donor with low-grade glioma or glioblastoma, undergoing nonglioma brain surgery, or in good health (not recorded which). The sequencing input was glioma tissue, nonneoplastic brain tissue, or PBMCs (not recorded which). The chain is built from TRBV27 and TRBJ1-1; D possibly corresponds to TRBD1 (5 bases). CDR3 sequence (DNA): TGTGCCAGCAGTTTTGGGGGACGCCGGAACACTGAAGCTTTCTTT. Its protein is CASSFGGRRNTEAFF.